The entry below describes one TCR beta chain. Antigen unknown. The entry originates in a study of shared clonotypes between healthy human individuals. There are 14 residues in the CDR3. The V end lost 2 bases, the J end lost 6 bases, and 11 bases lay between the germline ends. Germline V CDR1 and CDR2: MDHEN, SYDVKM. Assay execution took place at the deep level. Produced via immunoSEQ multiplex PCR; TCRdb's table is partial and in-frame only. The table has about 2.4 million clones, 93% seen once. General study points: Non-shared clonotypes were found to have lower generation probabilities than the clonotypes that were shared by all four of the sorted-subset donors. Relative to memory subsets, naive subsets generally showed larger estimated richness.

V and J are TRBV28 and TRBJ1-5; D is ambiguous. This clonotype originated in a man between 18 and 29 years old in good health. Some clones in this sample may be carry-over from other donors' samples. The source material was naive CD4+ T cells from PBMCs. Subset given: CD45RA+ positively selected. The CDR3 protein is CASSLQGSGQPQHF. The CDR3 nucleotides read TGTGCCAGCAGTTTACAAGGGAGCGGTCAGCCCCAGCATTTT.